Listed below are T cell receptor beta chains from one sample, sequenced in a study of T cell responses to AZD1222 COVID-19 vaccine. Sequencing used immunoSEQ multiplex PCR; TCRdb keeps in-frame clones, though not all of them. The sample contains about 79,000 clones, around 82% of which appear only once. Sequencing was performed on peripheral blood, taken on day 0 of AZD1222 vaccination. The receptors shown here come from an adult in good health. Both conserved end residues are part of each CDR3. Each record gives: clone size, J gene, V gene, D gene, CDR3 DNA, CDR3 protein. The D gene is left open where the match is weak. The size of a clone is reported for some rows only, either as once, few or many, or as a class for expanded clones.

size: NA; J: TRBJ2-1; V: TRBV6-4; D: NA; DNA: TGTGCCAGCAGTGAGCAGGGCCATGAGCAGTTCTTC; CDR3: CASSEQGHEQFF
size: few; J: TRBJ1-6; V: TRBV2; D: NA; DNA: TGTGCCAGCACCGGGACCCACCCGTCCCCCCTCCACTTT; CDR3: CASTGTHPSPLHF
size: NA; J: TRBJ1-1; V: TRBV7-2; D: NA; DNA: TGTGCCAGCAGCCCTGGACGGGTTCCTGAAGCTTTCTTT; CDR3: CASSPGRVPEAFF
size: NA; J: TRBJ1-2; V: TRBV6-1; D: NA; DNA: TGTGCCAGCAGTGAACAAGGATACCCCACCTTTTTTGGCTACACCTTC; CDR3: CASSEQGYPTFFGYTF
size: NA; J: TRBJ2-5; V: TRBV2; D: NA; DNA: TGTGCCAGCGAGGCAGTACAAGAGACCCAGTACTTC; CDR3: CASEAVQETQYF
size: NA; J: TRBJ2-1; V: TRBV19; D: TRBD2; DNA: TGTGCCAGTAGGCCCCCCGGGACTAGCGTCGATGAGCAGTTCTTC; CDR3: CASRPPGTSVDEQFF
size: once; J: TRBJ2-7; V: TRBV7-9; D: TRBD1; DNA: TGTGCCAGCAGCCATGGACAGGGGTGGAACGAGCAGTACTTC; CDR3: CASSHGQGWNEQYF
size: NA; J: TRBJ1-5; V: TRBV19; D: TRBD1; DNA: TGTGCCAGTAGTATGACAGGGAATCAGCCCCAGCATTTT; CDR3: CASSMTGNQPQHF
size: NA; J: TRBJ1-6; V: TRBV6-5; D: NA; DNA: TGTGCCAGCAGGGAGGTCGGGGAGAGGGGTTCACCCCTCCACTTT; CDR3: CASREVGERGSPLHF
size: NA; J: TRBJ2-1; V: TRBV29-1; D: TRBD1; DNA: TGCAGCGTCGAACCCGGGACAGGGCGCGGTGATGAGCAGTTCTTC; CDR3: CSVEPGTGRGDEQFF
size: NA; J: TRBJ1-4; V: TRBV10-2; D: NA; DNA: TGCGCCAGCAGTGAGTCGCAGGGGTTAAATGAAAAACTGTTTTTT; CDR3: CASSESQGLNEKLFF
size: NA; J: TRBJ1-2; V: TRBV18; D: NA; DNA: TGTGCCAGCTCACCAGTCAGGGAGGGGACGTCCTATGGCTACACCTTC; CDR3: CASSPVREGTSYGYTF
size: NA; J: TRBJ2-5; V: TRBV3-1/TRBV3-2; D: NA; DNA: TGTGCCAGCAGCCCCCTAGCCAGGGGAAAGACCCAGTACTTC; CDR3: CASSPLARGKTQYF
size: NA; J: TRBJ1-1; V: TRBV12-5; D: NA; DNA: TGTGCTAGTGGTTACGGACCGGTTGAAGCTTTCTTT; CDR3: CASGYGPVEAFF
size: NA; J: TRBJ1-5; V: TRBV5-1; D: NA; DNA: TGCGCCAGCAGCTTGGATGGACAGCTCAATCAGCCCCAGCATTTT; CDR3: CASSLDGQLNQPQHF
size: NA; J: TRBJ1-6; V: TRBV28; D: NA; DNA: TGTGCCAGCAGTTCGGGATGGGATAATTCACCCCTCCACTTT; CDR3: CASSSGWDNSPLHF
size: NA; J: TRBJ2-6; V: TRBV4-1; D: NA; DNA: TGCGCCAGCAGCCCGCAGGGGGCCAACGTCCTGACTTTC; CDR3: CASSPQGANVLTF
size: NA; J: TRBJ2-5; V: TRBV7-9; D: TRBD2; DNA: TGTGCCAGCAGCCCTCGGGCTAGCGGAAACCAAGAGACCCAGTACTTC; CDR3: CASSPRASGNQETQYF
size: few; J: TRBJ1-3; V: TRBV5-5; D: NA; DNA: TGTGCCAGCAGCTTGGTCCAGCGGGCAGAAAGATCTGGAAACACCATATATTTT; CDR3: CASSLVQRAERSGNTIYF
size: NA; J: TRBJ2-5; V: TRBV13; D: NA; DNA: TGTGCCAGCAGCTCGGACAACAACCAAGAGACCCAGTACTTC; CDR3: CASSSDNNQETQYF
size: few; J: TRBJ2-1; V: TRBV7-2; D: TRBD2; DNA: TGTGCCAGCAAAGTAGCGGGAGGGGAGATGTATGAGCAGTTCTTC; CDR3: CASKVAGGEMYEQFF
size: NA; J: TRBJ2-1; V: TRBV6-4; D: TRBD2; DNA: TGTGCCAGCAGTGACTTCTTAGCGGGGGGGCTTAATGAGCAGTTCTTC; CDR3: CASSDFLAGGLNEQFF
size: NA; J: TRBJ1-2; V: TRBV20-1; D: NA; DNA: TGCAGTGCTAGCAGAACTCGGGGCTACACCTTC; CDR3: CSASRTRGYTF
size: NA; J: TRBJ2-7; V: TRBV12-5; D: NA; DNA: TGTGCTAGTGGTTTGGTACTAGGGGACAACGAGCAGTACTTC; CDR3: CASGLVLGDNEQYF
size: NA; J: TRBJ2-1; V: TRBV5-4; D: NA; DNA: TGTGCCAGCAGCCTACTAGAGAACGAGCAGTTCTTC; CDR3: CASSLLENEQFF
size: NA; J: TRBJ1-4; V: TRBV7-6; D: TRBD1; DNA: TGTGCCAGCAGCCGACAGGGGGTTGACAGGAAACTGTTTTTT; CDR3: CASSRQGVDRKLFF
size: few; J: TRBJ1-2; V: TRBV27; D: TRBD1; DNA: TGTGCCAGCAGTTTAGACCCGGACAGGGCGAACTATGGCTACACCTTC; CDR3: CASSLDPDRANYGYTF
size: NA; J: TRBJ1-1; V: TRBV6-5; D: NA; DNA: TGTGCCAGCAGTTATATGTTGTACACTGAAGCTTTCTTT; CDR3: CASSYMLYTEAFF
size: NA; J: TRBJ1-5; V: TRBV19; D: TRBD1; DNA: TGTGCCAGTGTAGGGGCAGGGGGACAGCCCCAGCATTTT; CDR3: CASVGAGGQPQHF
size: NA; J: TRBJ1-2; V: TRBV28; D: NA; DNA: TGTGCCACCCTGCATTTCTCCGGGGGAGCCGTCTATGGCTACACCTTC; CDR3: CATLHFSGGAVYGYTF
size: NA; J: TRBJ2-6; V: TRBV5-1; D: NA; DNA: TGCGCCAGCAGGAAGGCGTATTTACCCTCTGGGGCCAACGTCCTGACTTTC; CDR3: CASRKAYLPSGANVLTF
size: NA; J: TRBJ1-5; V: TRBV30; D: NA; DNA: TGTGCCTGGAGCGCAGCCAGCTACAATCAGCCCCAGCATTTT; CDR3: CAWSAASYNQPQHF
size: NA; J: TRBJ2-3; V: TRBV27; D: TRBD2; DNA: TGTGCCAGCAGTTTACTAGCGGGAGGGCCTGGAGATACGCAGTATTTT; CDR3: CASSLLAGGPGDTQYF
size: NA; J: TRBJ1-5; V: TRBV7-2; D: NA; DNA: TGTGCCAGCAGCTATTACAGGGATAACAATCAGCCCCAGCATTTT; CDR3: CASSYYRDNNQPQHF
size: NA; J: TRBJ2-2; V: TRBV7-9; D: TRBD1; DNA: TGTGCCAGCAGCTTGCAACCGGGACAGGGTTCGGACACCGGGGAGCTGTTTTTT; CDR3: CASSLQPGQGSDTGELFF
size: NA; J: TRBJ2-1; V: TRBV6-5; D: TRBD1; DNA: TGTGCCAGCAGTTACAGGGGGCTCACCTACAATGAGCAGTTCTTC; CDR3: CASSYRGLTYNEQFF
size: NA; J: TRBJ2-5; V: TRBV2; D: TRBD1; DNA: TGTGCCAGCAGTCGGACAGGGGAAGAGACCCAGTACTTC; CDR3: CASSRTGEETQYF
size: NA; J: TRBJ1-2; V: TRBV2; D: NA; DNA: TGTGCCAGCAGTGACAGGGTTTGGGGCTACACCTTC; CDR3: CASSDRVWGYTF
size: NA; J: TRBJ2-1; V: TRBV14; D: TRBD2; DNA: TGTGCCAGCAGCCAAGAGAGCGGGGGGAGCTCCTACAATGAGCAGTTCTTC; CDR3: CASSQESGGSSYNEQFF
size: NA; J: TRBJ2-3; V: TRBV7-9; D: TRBD1; DNA: TGTGCCAGCAGCTTAGGGACAGGGGGTGGAGATACGCAGTATTTT; CDR3: CASSLGTGGGDTQYF
size: NA; J: TRBJ1-2; V: TRBV30; D: TRBD1; DNA: TGTGCCTGGAGTGCGGGGACAGGGAATGGCTACACCTTC; CDR3: CAWSAGTGNGYTF
size: NA; J: TRBJ1-1; V: TRBV5-4; D: NA; DNA: TGTGCCAGCGGGGAGGGACAGAACACTGAAGCTTTCTTT; CDR3: CASGEGQNTEAFF
size: NA; J: TRBJ2-7; V: TRBV30; D: TRBD1; DNA: TGTGCCTGGACCGGGACAGGTGCCTACGAGCAGTACTTC; CDR3: CAWTGTGAYEQYF
size: few; J: TRBJ2-1; V: TRBV12-3/TRBV12-4; D: TRBD1; DNA: TGTGCCAGCAGCAGGGGGCGCGGATATGAGCAGTTCTTC; CDR3: CASSRGRGYEQFF
size: NA; J: TRBJ2-7; V: TRBV7-9; D: TRBD2; DNA: TGTGCCAGCAGCTTGGGGGAGACTAGCGGGAGTCCCCACGAGCAGTACTTC; CDR3: CASSLGETSGSPHEQYF
size: NA; J: TRBJ1-6; V: TRBV27; D: NA; DNA: TGTGCCAGCAGTTCAGTCTACAATTCACCCCTCCACTTT; CDR3: CASSSVYNSPLHF
size: NA; J: TRBJ1-1; V: TRBV5-1; D: TRBD1; DNA: TGCGCCAGCAGCTCAAGACAGGGAGAGAGGAACACTGAAGCTTTCTTT; CDR3: CASSSRQGERNTEAFF
size: NA; J: TRBJ1-6; V: TRBV6-1; D: NA; DNA: TGTGCCAGCAGTGAGTGGGTCGCGCCCCTTAAGACAAGGGGTTCACCCCTCCACTTT; CDR3: CASSEWVAPLKTRGSPLHF
size: NA; J: TRBJ1-2; V: TRBV5-5; D: TRBD1; DNA: TGTGCCAGCAGCTTGACGGGACAGGCTAACTATGGCTACACCTTC; CDR3: CASSLTGQANYGYTF
size: NA; J: TRBJ1-5; V: TRBV18; D: TRBD1; DNA: TGTGCCAGCTCGAGGACAGGTGACCTAAATCAGCCCCAGCATTTT; CDR3: CASSRTGDLNQPQHF
size: once; J: TRBJ1-2; V: TRBV19; D: TRBD1; DNA: TGTGCCAGTCCCTCACGGGACAGGGACGGCTACACCTTC; CDR3: CASPSRDRDGYTF
size: NA; J: TRBJ2-3; V: TRBV6-4; D: TRBD2; DNA: TGTGCCAGCAGTGAATTCCCCGGGACTAGCGGGTCAGATACGCAGTATTTT; CDR3: CASSEFPGTSGSDTQYF
size: once; J: TRBJ2-3; V: TRBV5-1; D: NA; DNA: TGCGCCAGCAGCCGACGTAGAGGGGGAGTGACAGATACGCAGTATTTT; CDR3: CASSRRRGGVTDTQYF
size: NA; J: TRBJ2-5; V: TRBV27; D: NA; DNA: TGTGCCAGCAGTCCCCGTGTCGCTACAGGAGCAAGAGAGGCCCAGTACTTC; CDR3: CASSPRVATGAREAQYF
size: NA; J: TRBJ1-2; V: TRBV24-1; D: NA; DNA: TGTGCCACCGGAAAACAGGTAGGATATGGCTACACCTTC; CDR3: CATGKQVGYGYTF
size: NA; J: TRBJ1-1; V: TRBV6-5; D: NA; DNA: TGTGCCAGCAGAAGCAGCCTGAACACTGAAGCTTTCTTT; CDR3: CASRSSLNTEAFF
size: NA; J: TRBJ2-5; V: TRBV7-9; D: TRBD1; DNA: TGTGCCAGCAGCTCCAGAGGGGGGACAGGGGCCTTCCAAGAGACCCAGTACTTC; CDR3: CASSSRGGTGAFQETQYF
size: NA; J: TRBJ2-1; V: TRBV5-1; D: NA; DNA: TGCGCCAGCAGCAACCGGGGGCCACACAATGAGCAGTTCTTC; CDR3: CASSNRGPHNEQFF
size: NA; J: TRBJ2-2; V: TRBV2; D: TRBD1; DNA: TGTGCCAGCAGAGTAACAGGGGGCCTCGGGGAGCTGTTTTTT; CDR3: CASRVTGGLGELFF
size: NA; J: TRBJ2-1; V: TRBV11-3; D: NA; DNA: TGTGCCAGCAGCTTAGATACCAATGAGCAGTTCTTC; CDR3: CASSLDTNEQFF